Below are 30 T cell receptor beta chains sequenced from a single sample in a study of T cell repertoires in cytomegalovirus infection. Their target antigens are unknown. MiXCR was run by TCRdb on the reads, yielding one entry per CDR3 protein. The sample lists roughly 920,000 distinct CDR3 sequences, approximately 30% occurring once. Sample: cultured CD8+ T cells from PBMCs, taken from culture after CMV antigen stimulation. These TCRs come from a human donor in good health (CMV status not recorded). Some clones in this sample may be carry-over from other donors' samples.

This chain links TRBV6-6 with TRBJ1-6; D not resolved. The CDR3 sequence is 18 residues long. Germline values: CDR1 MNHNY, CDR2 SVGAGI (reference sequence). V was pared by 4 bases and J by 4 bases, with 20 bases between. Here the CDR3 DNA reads TGTGCCAGCAGTTCCCAGACCGATTTCCTTCAATATAATTCACCCCTCCACTTT. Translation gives CASSSQTDFLQYNSPLHF.

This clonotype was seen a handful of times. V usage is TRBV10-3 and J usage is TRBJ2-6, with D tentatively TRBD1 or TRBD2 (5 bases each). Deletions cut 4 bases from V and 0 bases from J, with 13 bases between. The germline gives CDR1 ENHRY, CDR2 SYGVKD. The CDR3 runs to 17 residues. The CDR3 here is CAISGWDVHSGANVLTF. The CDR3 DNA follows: TGTGCCATCAGTGGGTGGGACGTGCACTCTGGGGCCAACGTCCTGACTTTC.

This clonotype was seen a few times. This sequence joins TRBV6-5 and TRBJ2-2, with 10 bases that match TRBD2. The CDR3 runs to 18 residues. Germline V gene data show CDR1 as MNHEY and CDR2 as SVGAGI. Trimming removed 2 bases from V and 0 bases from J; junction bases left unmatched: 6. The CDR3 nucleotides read TGTGCCAGCAGTTACGAGGGACTAGCGTTCGCGAACACCGGGGAGCTGTTTTTT. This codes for CASSYEGLAFANTGELFF.

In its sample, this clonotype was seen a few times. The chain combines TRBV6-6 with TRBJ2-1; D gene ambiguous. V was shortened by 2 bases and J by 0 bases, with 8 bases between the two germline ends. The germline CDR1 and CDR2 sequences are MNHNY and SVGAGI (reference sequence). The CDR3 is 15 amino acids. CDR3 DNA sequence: TGTGCCAGCAGTTACCCCCATAGCTCCTACAATGAGCAGTTCTTC. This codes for CASSYPHSSYNEQFF.

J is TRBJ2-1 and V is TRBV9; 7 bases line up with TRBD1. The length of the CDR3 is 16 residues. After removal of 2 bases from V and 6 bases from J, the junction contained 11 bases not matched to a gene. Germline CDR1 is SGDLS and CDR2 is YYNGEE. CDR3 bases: TGTGCCAGCAGCGTCCACCGGGACAGCTTGGGCAATGAGCAGTTCTTC. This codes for CASSVHRDSLGNEQFF.

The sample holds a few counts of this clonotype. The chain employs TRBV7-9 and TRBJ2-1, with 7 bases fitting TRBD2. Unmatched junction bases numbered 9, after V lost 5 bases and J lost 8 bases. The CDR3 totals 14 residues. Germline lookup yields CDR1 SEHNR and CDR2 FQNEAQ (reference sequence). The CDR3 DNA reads TGTGCCAGCAGCGGCCGGACTAGTCAACATGAGCAGTTCTTC. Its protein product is CASSGRTSQHEQFF.

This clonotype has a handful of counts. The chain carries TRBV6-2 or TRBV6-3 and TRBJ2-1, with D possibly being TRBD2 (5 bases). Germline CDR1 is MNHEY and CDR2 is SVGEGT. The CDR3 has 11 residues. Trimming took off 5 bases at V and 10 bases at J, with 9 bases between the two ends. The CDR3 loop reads CASSGEPEQFF. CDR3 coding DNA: TGTGCCAGCAGTGGGGAGCCGGAGCAGTTCTTC.

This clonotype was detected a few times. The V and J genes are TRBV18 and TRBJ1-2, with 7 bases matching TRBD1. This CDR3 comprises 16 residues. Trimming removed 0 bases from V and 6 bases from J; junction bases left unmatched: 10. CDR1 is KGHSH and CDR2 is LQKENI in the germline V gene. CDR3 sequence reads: CASSPPGRGGAHGYTF. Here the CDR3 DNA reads TGTGCCAGCTCACCACCTGGTCGAGGGGGCGCCCATGGCTACACCTTC. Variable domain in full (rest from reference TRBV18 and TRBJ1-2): NAGVMQNPRHLVRRRGQEARLRCSPMKGHSHVYWYRQLPEEGLKFMVYLQKENIIDESGMPKERFSAEFPKEGPSILRIQQVVRGDSAAYFCASSPPGRGGAHGYTFGSGTRLTVV.

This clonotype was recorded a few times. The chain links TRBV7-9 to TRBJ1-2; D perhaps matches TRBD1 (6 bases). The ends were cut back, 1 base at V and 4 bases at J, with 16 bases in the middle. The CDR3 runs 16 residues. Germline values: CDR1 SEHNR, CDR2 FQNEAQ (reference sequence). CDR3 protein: CASSLGGQGSTYGYTF. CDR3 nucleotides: TGTGCCAGCAGCTTAGGGGGGCAGGGATCCACCTATGGCTACACCTTC.

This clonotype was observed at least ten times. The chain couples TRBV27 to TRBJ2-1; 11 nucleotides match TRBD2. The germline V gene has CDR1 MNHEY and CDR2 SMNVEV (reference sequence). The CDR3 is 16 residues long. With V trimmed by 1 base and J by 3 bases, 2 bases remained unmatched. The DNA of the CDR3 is TGTGCCAGCAGTTTATTAGCGGGGGGGCTCTACAATGAGCAGTTCTTC. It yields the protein CASSLLAGGLYNEQFF.

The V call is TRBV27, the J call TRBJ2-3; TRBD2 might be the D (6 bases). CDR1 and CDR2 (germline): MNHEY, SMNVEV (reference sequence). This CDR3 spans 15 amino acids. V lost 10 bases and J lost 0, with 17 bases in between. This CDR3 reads CANSPRGYSTDTQYF. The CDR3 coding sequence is TGTGCCAACAGCCCGCGGGGCTATAGCACAGATACGCAGTATTTT.

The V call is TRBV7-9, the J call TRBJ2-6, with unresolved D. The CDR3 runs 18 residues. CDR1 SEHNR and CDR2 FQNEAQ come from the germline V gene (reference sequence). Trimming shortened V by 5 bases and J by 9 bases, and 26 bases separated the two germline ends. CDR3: CASSPTSGRSIWVNVLTF. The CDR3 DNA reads TGTGCCAGCAGCCCGACTTCGGGCCGCTCAATCTGGGTCAACGTCCTGACTTTC.

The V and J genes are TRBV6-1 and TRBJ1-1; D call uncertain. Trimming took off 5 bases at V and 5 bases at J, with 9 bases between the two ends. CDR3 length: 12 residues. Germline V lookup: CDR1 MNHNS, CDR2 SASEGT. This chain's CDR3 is CASSSLATEAFF. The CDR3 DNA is TGTGCCAGCAGTTCTTTGGCGACTGAAGCTTTCTTT.

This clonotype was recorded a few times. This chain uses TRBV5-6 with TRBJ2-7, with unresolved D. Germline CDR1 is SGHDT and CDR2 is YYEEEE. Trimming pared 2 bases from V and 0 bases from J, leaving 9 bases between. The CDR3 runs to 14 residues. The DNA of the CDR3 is TGTGCCAGCAGCTTTGGCATCCCCTCCTACGAGCAGTACTTC. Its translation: CASSFGIPSYEQYF.

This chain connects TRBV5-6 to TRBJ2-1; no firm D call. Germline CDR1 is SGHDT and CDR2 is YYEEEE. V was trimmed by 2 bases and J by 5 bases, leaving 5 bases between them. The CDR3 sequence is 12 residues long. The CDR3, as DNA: TGTGCCAGCAGCTTTATACACAATGAGCAGTTCTTC. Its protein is CASSFIHNEQFF.

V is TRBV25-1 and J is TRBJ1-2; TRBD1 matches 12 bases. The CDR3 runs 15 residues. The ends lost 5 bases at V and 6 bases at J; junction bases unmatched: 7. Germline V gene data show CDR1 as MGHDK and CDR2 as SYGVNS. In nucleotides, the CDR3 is TGTGCCAGCAGTTCCCCGGGACAGGGGGCAAATGGCTACACCTTC. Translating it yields CASSSPGQGANGYTF.

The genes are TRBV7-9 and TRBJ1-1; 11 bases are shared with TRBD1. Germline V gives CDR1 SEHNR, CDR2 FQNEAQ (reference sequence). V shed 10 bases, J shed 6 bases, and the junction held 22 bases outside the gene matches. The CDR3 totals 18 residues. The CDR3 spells CAIRDVGQGALNTAEAFF. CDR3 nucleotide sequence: TGTGCCATCCGTGATGTTGGACAGGGGGCCCTTAACACTGCTGAAGCTTTCTTT.

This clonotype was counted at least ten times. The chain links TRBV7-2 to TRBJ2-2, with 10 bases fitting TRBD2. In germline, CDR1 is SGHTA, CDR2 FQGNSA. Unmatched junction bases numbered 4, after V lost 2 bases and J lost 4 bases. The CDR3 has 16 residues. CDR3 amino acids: CASSLSSGGATGELFF. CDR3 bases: TGTGCCAGCAGCTTATCGAGCGGGGGGGCCACCGGGGAGCTGTTTTTT. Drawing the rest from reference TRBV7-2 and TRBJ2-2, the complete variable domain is GAGVSQSPSNKVTEKGKDVELRCDPISGHTALYWYRQSLGQGLEFLIYFQGNSAPDKSGLPSDRFSAERTGGSVSTLTIQRTQQEDSAVYLCASSLSSGGATGELFFGEGSRLTVL.

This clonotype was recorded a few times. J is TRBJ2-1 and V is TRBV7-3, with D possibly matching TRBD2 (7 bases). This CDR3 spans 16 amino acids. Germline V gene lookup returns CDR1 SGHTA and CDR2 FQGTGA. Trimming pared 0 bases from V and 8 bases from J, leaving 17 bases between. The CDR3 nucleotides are TGTGCCAGCAGCTTAACGAGAGGGGGGGCTGGGGATGAGCAGTTCTTC. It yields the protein CASSLTRGGAGDEQFF.

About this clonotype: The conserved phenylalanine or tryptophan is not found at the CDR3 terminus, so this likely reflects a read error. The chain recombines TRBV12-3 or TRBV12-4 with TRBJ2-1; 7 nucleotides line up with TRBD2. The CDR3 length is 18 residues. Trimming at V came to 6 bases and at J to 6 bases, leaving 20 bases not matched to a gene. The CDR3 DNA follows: TGTGCCAGCAGCTATAGGAGTCGGGGGGTTTTGATGTTCAATGAGCAGTTCTCC. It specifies CASSYRSRGVLMFNEQFS.

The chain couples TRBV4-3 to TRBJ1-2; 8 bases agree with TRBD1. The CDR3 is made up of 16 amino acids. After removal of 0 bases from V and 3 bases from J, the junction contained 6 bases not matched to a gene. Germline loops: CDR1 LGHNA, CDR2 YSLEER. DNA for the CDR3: TGCGCCAGCAGCCAAGAGCAGGGGGCCGCAGACTATGGCTACACCTTC. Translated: CASSQEQGAADYGYTF.

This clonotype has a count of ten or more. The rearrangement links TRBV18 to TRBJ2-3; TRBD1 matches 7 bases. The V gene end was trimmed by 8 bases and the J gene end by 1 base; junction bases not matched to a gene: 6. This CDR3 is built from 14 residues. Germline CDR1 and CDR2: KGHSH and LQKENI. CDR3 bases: TGTGCCAGCAGCCCAGGACAGGGCACAGATACGCAGTATTTT. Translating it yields CASSPGQGTDTQYF. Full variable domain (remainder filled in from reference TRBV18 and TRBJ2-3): NAGVMQNPRHLVRRRGQEARLRCSPMKGHSHVYWYRQLPEEGLKFMVYLQKENIIDESGMPKERFSAEFPKEGPSILRIQQVVRGDSAAYFCASSPGQGTDTQYFGPGTRLTVL.

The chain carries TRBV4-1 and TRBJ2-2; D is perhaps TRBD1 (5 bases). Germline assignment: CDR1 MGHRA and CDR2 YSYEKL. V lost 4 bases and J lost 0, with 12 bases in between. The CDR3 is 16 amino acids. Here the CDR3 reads CASSPETESNTGELFF. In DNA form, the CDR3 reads TGCGCCAGCAGCCCGGAGACAGAATCGAACACCGGGGAGCTGTTTTTT.

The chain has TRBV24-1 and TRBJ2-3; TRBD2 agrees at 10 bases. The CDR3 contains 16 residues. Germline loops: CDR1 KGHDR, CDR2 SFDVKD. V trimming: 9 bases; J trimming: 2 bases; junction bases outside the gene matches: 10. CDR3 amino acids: CATGPGTSEDTDTQYF. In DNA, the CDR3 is TGTGCCACCGGTCCCGGGACTAGCGAGGACACAGATACGCAGTATTTT.

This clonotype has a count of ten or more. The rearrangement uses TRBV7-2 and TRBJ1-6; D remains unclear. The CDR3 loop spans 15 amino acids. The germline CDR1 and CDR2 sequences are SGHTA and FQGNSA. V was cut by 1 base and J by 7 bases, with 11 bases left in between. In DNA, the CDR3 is TGTGCCAGCAGCTTAGACGGATTAAGGAATTCACCCCTCCACTTT. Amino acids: CASSLDGLRNSPLHF.

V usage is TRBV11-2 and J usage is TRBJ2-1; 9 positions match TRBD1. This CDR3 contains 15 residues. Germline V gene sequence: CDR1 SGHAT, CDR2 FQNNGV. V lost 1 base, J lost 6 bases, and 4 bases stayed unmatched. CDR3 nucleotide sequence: TGTGCCAGCAGCTTAGTCGGGACAGGGATCAATGAGCAGTTCTTC. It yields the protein CASSLVGTGINEQFF.

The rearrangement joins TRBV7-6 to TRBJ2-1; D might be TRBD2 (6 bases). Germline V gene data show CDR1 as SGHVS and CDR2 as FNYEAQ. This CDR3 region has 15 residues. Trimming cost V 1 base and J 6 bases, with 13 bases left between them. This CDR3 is CASSLVGGSGNEQFF. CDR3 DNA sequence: TGTGCCAGCAGCTTAGTGGGGGGTTCGGGCAATGAGCAGTTCTTC. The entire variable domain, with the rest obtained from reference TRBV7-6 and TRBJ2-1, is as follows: GAGVSQSPRYKVTKRGQDVALRCDPISGHVSLYWYRQALGQGPEFLTYFNYEAQQDKSGLPNDRFSAERPEGSISTLTIQRTEQRDSAMYRCASSLVGGSGNEQFFGPGTRLTVL.

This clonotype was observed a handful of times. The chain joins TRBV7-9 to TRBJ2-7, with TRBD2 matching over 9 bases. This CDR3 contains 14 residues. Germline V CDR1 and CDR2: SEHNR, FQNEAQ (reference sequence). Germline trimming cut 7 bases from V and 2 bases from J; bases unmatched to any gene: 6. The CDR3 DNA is TGTGCCAGCAATCACGCGGGGGGGGCCTACGAGCAGTACTTC. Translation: CASNHAGGAYEQYF.

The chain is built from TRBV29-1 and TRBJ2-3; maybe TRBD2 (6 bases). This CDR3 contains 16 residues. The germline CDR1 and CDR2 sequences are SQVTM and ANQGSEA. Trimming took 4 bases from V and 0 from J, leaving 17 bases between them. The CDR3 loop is CSVGHGRGPSTDTQYF. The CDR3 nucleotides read TGCAGCGTTGGACACGGGCGGGGACCTAGCACAGATACGCAGTATTTT.

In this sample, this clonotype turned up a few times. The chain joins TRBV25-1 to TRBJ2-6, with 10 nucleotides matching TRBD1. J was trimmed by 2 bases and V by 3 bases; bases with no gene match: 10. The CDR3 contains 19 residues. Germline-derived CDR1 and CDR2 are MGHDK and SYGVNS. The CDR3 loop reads CASSDLLTGGRTGANVLTF. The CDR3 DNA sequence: TGTGCCAGCAGTGATCTACTGACAGGGGGCAGGACTGGGGCCAACGTCCTGACTTTC.